This T cell receptor beta chain was recorded in a study of T cell changes during pregnancy in multiple sclerosis (dated by TCRdb to about 2019). The study in broad terms: Changes in the T cell repertoire over the course of pregnancy were examined in this study in women with multiple sclerosis.

Receptor amplification or capture employed the immunoSEQ multiplex PCR assay. TCRdb took over this immuneACCESS table, retaining in-frame rearrangements with V and J assigned. Such tables are incomplete; in checked studies, under half of the missing clones stem from an unresolved V gene, and the remainder is unexplained. The sample yields just over 60,000 clones; 92% were counted once. The top ten constitute about 2.7% of the sample. Notes on this clone: There is no known antigen for this receptor. Per-base quality was not reported, and no clone a single base away is much larger than it.

Its CDR3 holds 9 amino acids, cysteine through phenylalanine. Just the 27-base CDR3 DNA is kept, in frame starting at base 1. V drops 8 bases and J drops 6 bases, leaving 4 bases in between. CDR1 is given as LNHDA and CDR2 as SQIVND, both from the germline V gene (reference sequence). The receptor chain draws on TRBV19 and TRBJ1-1, with the D segment identity uncertain. This clonotype originated in a female donor in good health, enrolled as a control in a pregnancy study. Sample: peripheral blood, taken in the second trimester of pregnancy. The bases read TGTGCCAGTTCTCCTGAAGCTTTCTTT. Its translation reads: CASSPEAFF.